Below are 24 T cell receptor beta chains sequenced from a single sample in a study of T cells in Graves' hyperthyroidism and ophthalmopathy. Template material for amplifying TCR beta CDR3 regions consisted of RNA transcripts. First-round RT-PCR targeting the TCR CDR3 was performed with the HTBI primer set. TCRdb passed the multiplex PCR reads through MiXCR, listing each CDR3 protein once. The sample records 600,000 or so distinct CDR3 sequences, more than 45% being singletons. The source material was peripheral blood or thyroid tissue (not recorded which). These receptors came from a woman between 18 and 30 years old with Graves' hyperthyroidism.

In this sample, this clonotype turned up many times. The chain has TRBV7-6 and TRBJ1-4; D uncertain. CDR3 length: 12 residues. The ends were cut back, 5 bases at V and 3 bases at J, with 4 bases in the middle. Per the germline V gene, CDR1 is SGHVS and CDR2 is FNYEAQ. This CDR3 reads CASSPPNEKLFF. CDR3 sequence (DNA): TGTGCCAGCAGCCCCCCTAATGAAAAACTGTTTTTT.

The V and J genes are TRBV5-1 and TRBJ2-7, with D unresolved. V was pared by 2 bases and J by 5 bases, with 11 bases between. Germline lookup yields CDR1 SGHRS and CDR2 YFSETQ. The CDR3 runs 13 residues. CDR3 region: CASSFRRAHEQYF. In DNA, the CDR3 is TGCGCCAGCAGCTTCAGAAGGGCCCACGAGCAGTACTTC.

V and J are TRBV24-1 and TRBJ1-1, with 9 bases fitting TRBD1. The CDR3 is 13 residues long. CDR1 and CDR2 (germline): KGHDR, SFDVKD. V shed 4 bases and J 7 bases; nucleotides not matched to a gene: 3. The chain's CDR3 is CATSDRTGVEAFF. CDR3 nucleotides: TGTGCCACCAGTGACCGGACAGGGGTTGAAGCTTTCTTT.

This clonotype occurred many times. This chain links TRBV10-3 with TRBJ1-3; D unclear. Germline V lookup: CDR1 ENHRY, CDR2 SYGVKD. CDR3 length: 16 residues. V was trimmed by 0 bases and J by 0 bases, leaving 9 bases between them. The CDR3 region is CAISESIGVSGNTIYF. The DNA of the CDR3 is TGTGCCATCAGTGAGTCAATTGGGGTCTCTGGAAACACCATATATTTT.

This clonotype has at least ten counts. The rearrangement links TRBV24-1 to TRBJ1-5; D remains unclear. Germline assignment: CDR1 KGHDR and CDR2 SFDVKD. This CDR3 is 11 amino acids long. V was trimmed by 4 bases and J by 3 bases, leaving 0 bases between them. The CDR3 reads CATSDNQPQHF. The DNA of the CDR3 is TGTGCCACCAGTGACAATCAGCCCCAGCATTTT.

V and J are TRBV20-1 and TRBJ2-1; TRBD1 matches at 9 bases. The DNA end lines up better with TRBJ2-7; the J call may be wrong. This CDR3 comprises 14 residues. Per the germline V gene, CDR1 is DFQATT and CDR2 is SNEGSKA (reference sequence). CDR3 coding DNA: TGCAGTGCTAGAGGGGACAGGGCCCGGGGAGAGCAGTACTTC. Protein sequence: CSARGDRARGEQYF.

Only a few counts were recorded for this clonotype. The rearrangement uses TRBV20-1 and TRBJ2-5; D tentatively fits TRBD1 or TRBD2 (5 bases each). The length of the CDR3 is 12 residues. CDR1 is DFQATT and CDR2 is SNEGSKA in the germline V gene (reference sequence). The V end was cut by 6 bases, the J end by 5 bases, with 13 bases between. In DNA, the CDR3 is TGCAGTGCCCATGGGGGTTCTGAGACCCAGTACTTC. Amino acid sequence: CSAHGGSETQYF.

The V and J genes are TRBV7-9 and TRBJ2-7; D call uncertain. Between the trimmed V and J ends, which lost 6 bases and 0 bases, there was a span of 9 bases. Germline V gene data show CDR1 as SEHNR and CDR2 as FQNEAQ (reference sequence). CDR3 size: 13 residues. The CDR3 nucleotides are TGTGCCAGCAGTATGGCGGACTCCTACGAGCAGTACTTC. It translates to CASSMADSYEQYF. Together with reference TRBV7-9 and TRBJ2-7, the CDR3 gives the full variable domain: DTGVSQNPRHKITKRGQNVTFRCDPISEHNRLYWYRQTLGQGPEFLTYFQNEAQLEKSRLLSDRFSAERPKGSFSTLEIQRTEQGDSAMYLCASSMADSYEQYFGPGTRLTVT.

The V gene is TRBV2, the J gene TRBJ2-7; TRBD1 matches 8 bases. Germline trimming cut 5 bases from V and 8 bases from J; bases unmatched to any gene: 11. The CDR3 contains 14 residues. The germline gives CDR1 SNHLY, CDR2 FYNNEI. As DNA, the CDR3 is TGTGCCAGCAGTTTTGGACAGGGATCGCCCCAGCAGTACTTC. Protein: CASSFGQGSPQQYF.

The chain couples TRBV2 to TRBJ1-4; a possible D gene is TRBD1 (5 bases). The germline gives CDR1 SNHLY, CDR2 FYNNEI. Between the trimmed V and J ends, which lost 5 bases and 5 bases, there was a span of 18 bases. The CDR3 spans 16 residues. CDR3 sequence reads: CASSYSNPRENEKLFF. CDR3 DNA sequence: TGTGCCAGCAGTTACTCGAATCCCAGGGAGAATGAAAAACTGTTTTTT.

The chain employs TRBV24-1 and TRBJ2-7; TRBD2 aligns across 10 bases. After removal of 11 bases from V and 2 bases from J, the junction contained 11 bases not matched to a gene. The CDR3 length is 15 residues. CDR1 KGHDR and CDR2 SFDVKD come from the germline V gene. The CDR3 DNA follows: TGTGCCATCACGACAGGGCTAGCGGGAGCCTACGAGCAGTACTTC. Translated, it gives CAITTGLAGAYEQYF.

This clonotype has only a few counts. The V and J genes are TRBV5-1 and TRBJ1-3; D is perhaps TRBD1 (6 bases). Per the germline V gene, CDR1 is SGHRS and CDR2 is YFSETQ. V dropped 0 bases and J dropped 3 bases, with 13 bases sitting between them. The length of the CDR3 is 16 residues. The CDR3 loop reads CASSLAGGRFGNTIYF. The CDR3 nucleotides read TGCGCCAGCAGCTTGGCCGGGGGGCGCTTTGGAAACACCATATATTTT.

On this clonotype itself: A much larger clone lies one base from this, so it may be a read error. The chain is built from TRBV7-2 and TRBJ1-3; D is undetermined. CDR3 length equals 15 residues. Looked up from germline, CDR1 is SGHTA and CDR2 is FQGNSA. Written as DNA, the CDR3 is TGTGCCAGCAGCTTAACAGTCCTCTCTGGAAACACCGTATATTTT. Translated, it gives CASSLTVLSGNTVYF.

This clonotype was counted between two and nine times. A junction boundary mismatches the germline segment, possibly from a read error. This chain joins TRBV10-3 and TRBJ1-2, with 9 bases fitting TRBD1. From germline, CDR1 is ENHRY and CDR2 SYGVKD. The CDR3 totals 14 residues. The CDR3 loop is CASSSNRDRAGYTF. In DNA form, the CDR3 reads TGTGCCAGCAGTTCCAACCGGGACAGGGCCGGCTACACCTTC.

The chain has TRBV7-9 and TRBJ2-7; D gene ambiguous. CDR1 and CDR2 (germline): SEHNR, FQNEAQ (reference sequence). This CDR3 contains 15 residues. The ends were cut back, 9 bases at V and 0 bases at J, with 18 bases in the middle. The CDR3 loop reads CASSIGRSASYEQYF. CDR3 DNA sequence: TGTGCCAGTAGTATCGGTCGGTCAGCCTCCTACGAGCAGTACTTC.

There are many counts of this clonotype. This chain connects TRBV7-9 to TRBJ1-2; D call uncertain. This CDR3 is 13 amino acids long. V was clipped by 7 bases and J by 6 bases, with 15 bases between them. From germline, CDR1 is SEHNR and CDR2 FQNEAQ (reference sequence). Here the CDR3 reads CASTAWGTDGYTF. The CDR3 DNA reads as TGTGCCAGCACCGCCTGGGGTACCGATGGCTACACCTTC.

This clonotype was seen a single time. The CDR3 sequence is CASIPAGTSLLEQYF. Here the CDR3 DNA reads TGTGCCAGCATCCCGGCCGGGACTAGCCTCCTCGAGCAGTACTTC. The chain joins TRBV7-9 to TRBJ2-7; 9 bases are a match to TRBD2. The germline gives CDR1 SEHNR, CDR2 FQNEAQ (reference sequence). The V segment lost 7 bases and the J segment 6 bases; nucleotides outside the gene matches: 13. The CDR3 is 15 residues long.

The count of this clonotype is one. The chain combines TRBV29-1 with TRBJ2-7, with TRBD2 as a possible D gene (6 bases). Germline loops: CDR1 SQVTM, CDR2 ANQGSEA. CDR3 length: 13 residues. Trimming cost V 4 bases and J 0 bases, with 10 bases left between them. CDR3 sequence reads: CSVVFSGSYEQYF. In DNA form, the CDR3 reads TGCAGCGTTGTTTTTAGCGGCTCCTACGAGCAGTACTTC.

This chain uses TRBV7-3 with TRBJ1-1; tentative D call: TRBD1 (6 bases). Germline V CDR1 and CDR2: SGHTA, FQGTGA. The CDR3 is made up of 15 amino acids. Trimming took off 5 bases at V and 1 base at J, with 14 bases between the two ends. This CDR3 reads CASSQEGQRNTEAFF. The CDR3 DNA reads TGTGCCAGCAGCCAAGAGGGACAAAGGAACACTGAAGCTTTCTTT.

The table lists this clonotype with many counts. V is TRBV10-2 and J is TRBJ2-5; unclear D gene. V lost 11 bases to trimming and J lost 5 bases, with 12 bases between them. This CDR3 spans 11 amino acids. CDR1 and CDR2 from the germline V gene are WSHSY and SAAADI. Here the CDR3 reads CACWDSETQYF. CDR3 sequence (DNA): TGCGCCTGCTGGGATTCGGAGACCCAGTACTTC.

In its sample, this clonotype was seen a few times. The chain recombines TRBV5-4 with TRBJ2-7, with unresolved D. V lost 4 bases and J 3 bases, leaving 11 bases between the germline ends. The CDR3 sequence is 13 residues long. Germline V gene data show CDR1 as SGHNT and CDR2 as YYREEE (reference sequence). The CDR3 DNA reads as TGTGCCAGCAGCCTCTCGGACGGCTACGAGCAGTACTTC. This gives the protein CASSLSDGYEQYF.

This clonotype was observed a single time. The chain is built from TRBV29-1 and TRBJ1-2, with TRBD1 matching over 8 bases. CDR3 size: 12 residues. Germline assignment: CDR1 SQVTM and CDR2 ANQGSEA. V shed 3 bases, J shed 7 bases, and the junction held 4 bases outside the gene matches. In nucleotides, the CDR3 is TGCAGCGTTGAGACAGGGGATACTGGCTACACCTTC. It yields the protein CSVETGDTGYTF.

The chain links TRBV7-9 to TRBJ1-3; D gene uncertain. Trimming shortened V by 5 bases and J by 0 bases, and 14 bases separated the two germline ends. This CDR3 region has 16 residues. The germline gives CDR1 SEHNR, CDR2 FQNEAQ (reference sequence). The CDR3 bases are TGTGCCAGCAGCCAAGGATCCCCCAGCTCTGGAAACACCATATATTTT. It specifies CASSQGSPSSGNTIYF.

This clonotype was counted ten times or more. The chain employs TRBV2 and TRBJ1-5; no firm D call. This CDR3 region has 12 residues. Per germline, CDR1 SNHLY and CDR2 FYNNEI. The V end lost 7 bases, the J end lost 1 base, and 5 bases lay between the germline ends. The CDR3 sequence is CASKASNQPQHF. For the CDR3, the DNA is TGTGCCAGCAAGGCAAGCAATCAGCCCCAGCATTTT. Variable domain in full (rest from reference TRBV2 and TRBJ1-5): EPEVTQTPSHQVTQMGQEVILRCVPISNHLYFYWYRQILGQKVEFLVSFYNNEISEKSEIFDDQFSVERPDGSNFTLKIRSTKLEDSAMYFCASKASNQPQHFGDGTRLSIL.